This TCR beta chain was profiled in a study of tumor-infiltrating lymphocytes in primary liver carcinoma (dated by TCRdb to the late 2010s). About the full investigation: The five patients, three men and two women aged 30 to 69 years, had hepatocellular carcinoma (four) or combined HCC and intrahepatic cholangiocarcinoma (one). Tumors of the five patients were stage T1-T3 N0M0 with maximum diameters of about 4.2 to 11 cm. Roughly 3.5 to 8 million productive TCRbeta reads were obtained per sample, and no significant difference in read depth was found between tissue types. TCRbeta repertoire sequencing, expression microarrays and whole-exome sequencing were combined in the study across five regions of each liver tumor, with adjacent normal tissue and blood also included. A total of 35 specimens from 5 patients went through TCRbeta repertoire sequencing, namely 25 tumor regions, 5 adjacent noncancerous liver tissues and 5 peripheral blood samples. Repertoires from technical replicates were highly reproducible, with mean shared-clone rates about 0.91 and correlation coefficients above 0.95. Here is what the overall study found, with its caveats: The study included only a few patients, and the authors note findings should be validated in a larger study. Pairs of tumor regions showed greater repertoire overlap (mean about 36%) than tumor-adjacent pairs (approximately 17%) or tumor-blood pairs (roughly 15%), which is consistent with antigen-driven expansion. Comparison of CD4+ and CD8+ T cell repertoires was precluded by the use of bulk unsorted samples. Only the TCR beta chain was sequenced, so true repertoire diversity is likely underestimated because unpaired alpha chains were not captured. The top 250 clones accounted for a significantly greater share of the repertoire in tumors than in blood (p = 0.039).

Without any cell sorting, total RNA and DNA were extracted together from about 20-30 mg of bulk tissue using the AllPrep DNA/RNA mini kit. Between November 2015 and March 2016, roughly five patients in China with histopathologically diagnosed primary liver carcinoma had surgical resection. At the time of sampling, the patients were treatment-naive and had chronic HBV infection. Each fresh piece of tumor and adjacent tissue was cut in two, with one half stored in RNAlater at -80 degrees C and the other half sent for histology. Using a constant-region primer and ProtoScript II reverse transcriptase, TCRbeta-specific cDNA was reverse-transcribed from approximately 500 ng total RNA. The TCRbeta libraries were prepared through three rounds of nested multiplex PCR following a slightly modified ARM-PCR procedure. The first two PCR rounds used multiplex TRBV1-TRBV30 forward primers with a Cbeta reverse primer, each for 10 cycles. Sample barcodes and Illumina adapters were attached in a final 25-cycle PCR using Deep VentR polymerase. Before sequencing, amplicons of 200-500 bp were purified from gel using a QIAquick gel extraction kit. An Illumina HiSeq 2500 was used to sequence the TCRbeta amplicons, generating 250-bp paired-end reads. As for how the authors treated the data: Trimmomatic v0.33 was used to quality-trim the reads, and FLASH v1.2.11 was used to merge paired reads so that full CDR3 sequences could be recovered. V, D and J germline segments were assigned to the rearranged TCRbeta sequences by MiGEC v1.2.1b. VDJtools v1.0.0 computed clonotype statistics and Shannon-Wiener diversity indices. Except for diversity analysis, only the 250 most abundant clonotypes of each sample were used in subsequent analyses to reduce sampling bias. The public reads were run again by TCRdb, first through fastp at Q25 and then through MiXCR, and only productive beta chains were kept. CDR3 protein sequences are deduplicated, and each keeps its most common genes and DNA. These V and J calls are TCRdb output, not the study's own analysis. This sample is represented by tens of thousands of distinct CDR3 sequences; roughly 80% of them were singletons. Roughly two fifths of the sample is in the top ten clones.

Looking up the germline V gene yields CDR1 ENHRY and CDR2 SYGVKD. Inclusive of the bounding cysteine and phenylalanine, the CDR3 is 11 residues long. Left in the record is the CDR3 DNA by itself, 33 bases read in frame from the first base. Comments on this clonotype: Its specific antigen is unknown. Compared with germline, one end of the junction differs, possibly owing to a read error.

The V and J genes are TRBV10-3 and TRBJ2-1, with the D gene too uncertain to name. The sequenced material came from tumor-adjacent normal liver tissue. The sequence was collected from a woman between 25 and 40 years old with primary liver carcinoma and hepatitis B virus infection. The CDR3: CAISESNEQFF. The DNA sequence is TGTGCTATCAGTGAATCCAATGAGCAGTTCTTC.